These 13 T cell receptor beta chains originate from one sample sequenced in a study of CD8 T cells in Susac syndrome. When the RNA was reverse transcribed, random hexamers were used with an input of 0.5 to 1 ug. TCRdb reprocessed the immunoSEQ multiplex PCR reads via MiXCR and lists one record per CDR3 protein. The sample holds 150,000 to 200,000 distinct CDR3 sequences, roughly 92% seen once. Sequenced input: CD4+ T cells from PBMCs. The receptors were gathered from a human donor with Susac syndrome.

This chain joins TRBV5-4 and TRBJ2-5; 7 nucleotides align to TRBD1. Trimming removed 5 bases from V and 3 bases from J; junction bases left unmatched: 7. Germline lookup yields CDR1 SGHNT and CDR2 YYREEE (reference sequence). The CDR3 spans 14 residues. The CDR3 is CASRAWTGEETQYF. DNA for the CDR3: TGTGCCAGCAGAGCCTGGACAGGCGAAGAGACCCAGTACTTC. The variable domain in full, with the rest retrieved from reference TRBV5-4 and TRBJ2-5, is ETGVTQSPTHLIKTRGQQVTLRCSSQSGHNTVSWYQQALGQGPQFIFQYYREEENGRGNFPPRFSGLQFPNYSSELNVNALELDDSALYLCASRAWTGEETQYFGPGTRLLVL.

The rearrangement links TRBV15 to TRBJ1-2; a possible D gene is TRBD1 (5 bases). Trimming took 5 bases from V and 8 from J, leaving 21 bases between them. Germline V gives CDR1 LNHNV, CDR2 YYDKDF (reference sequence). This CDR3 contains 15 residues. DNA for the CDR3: TGTGCCACCAGCCTCTCCACGCCACGGGGGAGGGGCTACACCTTC. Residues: CATSLSTPRGRGYTF.

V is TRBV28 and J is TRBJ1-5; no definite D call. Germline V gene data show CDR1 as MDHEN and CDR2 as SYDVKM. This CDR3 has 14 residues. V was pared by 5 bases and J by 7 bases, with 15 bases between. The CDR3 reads CASSPESLSQPQHF. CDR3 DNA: TGTGCCAGCAGTCCCGAATCGCTGAGCCAGCCCCAGCATTTT.

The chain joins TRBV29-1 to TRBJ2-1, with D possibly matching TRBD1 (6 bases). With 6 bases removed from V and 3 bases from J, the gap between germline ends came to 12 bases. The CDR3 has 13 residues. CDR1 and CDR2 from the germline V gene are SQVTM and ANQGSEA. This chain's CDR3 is CSVAQGHYNEQFF. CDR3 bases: TGCAGCGTCGCACAGGGTCACTACAATGAGCAGTTCTTC.

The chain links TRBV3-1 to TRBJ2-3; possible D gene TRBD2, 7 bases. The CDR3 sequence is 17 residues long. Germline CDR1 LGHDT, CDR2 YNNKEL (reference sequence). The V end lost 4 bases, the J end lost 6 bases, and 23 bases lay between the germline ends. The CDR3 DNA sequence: TGTGCCAGCAGCCTTAAAGGGGGGGGACCCCCAGTTGATACGCAGTATTTT. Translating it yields CASSLKGGGPPVDTQYF.

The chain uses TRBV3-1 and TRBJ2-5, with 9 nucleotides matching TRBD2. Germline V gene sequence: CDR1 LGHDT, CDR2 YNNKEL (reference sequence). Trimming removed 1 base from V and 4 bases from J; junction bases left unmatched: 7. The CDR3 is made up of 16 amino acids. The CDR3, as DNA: TGTGCCAGCAGCCAAGTTAAAGCGGGGGGTGGAGAGACCCAGTACTTC. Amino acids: CASSQVKAGGGETQYF.

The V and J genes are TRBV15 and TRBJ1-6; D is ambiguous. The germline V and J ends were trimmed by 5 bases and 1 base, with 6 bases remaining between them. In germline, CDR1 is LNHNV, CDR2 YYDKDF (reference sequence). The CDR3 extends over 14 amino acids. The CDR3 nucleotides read TGTGCCACCAGCCTTGAATCCTATAATTCACCCCTCCACTTT. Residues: CATSLESYNSPLHF.

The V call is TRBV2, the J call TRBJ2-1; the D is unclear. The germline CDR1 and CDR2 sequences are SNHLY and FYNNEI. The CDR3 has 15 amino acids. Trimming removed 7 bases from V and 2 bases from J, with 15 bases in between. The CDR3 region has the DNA TGTGCCAGCACCGTAGGGCGACGCACCTACAATGAGCAGTTCTTC. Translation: CASTVGRRTYNEQFF.

The CDR3 DNA reads TGTGCCAGCAGTGAGGGTCAGGACCCCTACGAGCAGTACTTC. Translated, it gives CASSEGQDPYEQYF. This chain links TRBV2 with TRBJ2-7; no definite D call. V was trimmed by 3 bases and J by 2 bases, leaving 11 bases between them. This CDR3 region has 14 residues. Germline V lookup: CDR1 SNHLY, CDR2 FYNNEI.

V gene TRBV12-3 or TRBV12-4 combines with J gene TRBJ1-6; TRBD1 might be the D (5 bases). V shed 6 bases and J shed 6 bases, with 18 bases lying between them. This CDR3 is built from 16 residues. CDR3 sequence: CASSGRGGLGNSPLHF. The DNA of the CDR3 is TGTGCCAGCAGCGGCCGCGGGGGATTGGGTAATTCACCCCTCCACTTT.

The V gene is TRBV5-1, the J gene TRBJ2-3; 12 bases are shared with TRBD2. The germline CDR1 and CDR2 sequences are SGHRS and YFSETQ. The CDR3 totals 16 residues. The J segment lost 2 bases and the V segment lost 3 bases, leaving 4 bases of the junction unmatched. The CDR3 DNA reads TGCGCCAGCAGCTCGACTAGCGGGGGAAACACAGATACGCAGTATTTT. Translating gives CASSSTSGGNTDTQYF.

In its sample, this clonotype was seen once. CDR3 region: CASSMAGYNEQFF. The CDR3 DNA reads TGTGCCAGTAGTATGGCCGGGTACAATGAGCAGTTCTTC. V usage is TRBV19 and J usage is TRBJ2-1; D call uncertain. CDR3 length: 13 amino acids. The germline V gene encodes CDR1 LNHDA and CDR2 SQIVND (reference sequence). Between the trimmed V and J ends, which lost 3 bases and 4 bases, there was a span of 7 bases.

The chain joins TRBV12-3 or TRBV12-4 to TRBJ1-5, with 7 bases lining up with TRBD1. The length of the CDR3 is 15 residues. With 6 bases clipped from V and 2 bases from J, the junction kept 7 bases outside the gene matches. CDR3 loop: CASRPTGQRNQPQHF. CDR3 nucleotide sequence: TGTGCCAGCAGACCGACAGGGCAACGCAATCAGCCCCAGCATTTT.